Described below is a single T cell receptor beta chain sequence and its context. Its antigen is unidentified. Quantitative 5'-RACE with molecular barcodes generated TCR beta libraries. MiXCR, run by TCRdb on the 5' RACE reads, gives a single entry per CDR3 protein. This sample has about 840,000 distinct CDR3 sequences; over 9.5% occur once, and the top ten carry 0.45% to 0.6%. The data belong to a study of CD8 T cells in ankylosing spondylitis. Germline V lookup: CDR1 SGDLS, CDR2 YYNGEE. This CDR3 spans 15 amino acids. V dropped 0 bases and J dropped 3; count of bases not matched to a gene: 1. Findings and limits, study-wide: Reported data indicate significant enrichment of disease-linked clones within matched ankylosing spondylitis synovial fluid. A CD8+ phenotype characterized the disease-linked clones, which were relatively rare in peripheral blood. A motif in TCR beta, a set of about 8 highly homologous variants, appeared characteristic of ankylosing spondylitis blood.

The chain combines TRBV9 with TRBJ2-1; 9 bases map to TRBD2. This sequence was found in a male donor with ankylosing spondylitis. Sequencing used blood, either unsorted or a sorted T cell fraction (not recorded which). As DNA, the CDR3 is TGTGCCAGCAGCGTAGGGACTAGCGTCTACAATGAGCAGTTCTTC. Translating it yields CASSVGTSVYNEQFF.